One sample yielded the 21 T cell receptor beta chains listed below, sequenced in a study of T-cell memory formation after mild COVID-19. MiXCR, applied by TCRdb to the 5' RACE reads, yields one record per CDR3 protein. The sample has 500,000 to 650,000 distinct CDR3 sequences, roughly 20% seen once. The sample taken for sequencing was PBMCs or a T cell subset sorted from them (not recorded which). The receptors come from an adult woman who had mild COVID-19 (a few samples of this study predate the infection). Cell type and time point are not known.

This sequence joins TRBV14 and TRBJ2-1; 10 bases fit TRBD2. The germline CDR1 and CDR2 sequences are SGHDN and FVKESK. The CDR3 is 15 residues long. The J segment lost 6 bases and the V segment lost 4 bases, leaving 6 bases of the junction unmatched. CDR3 loop: CASSPGTSARNEQFF. The CDR3 coding sequence is TGTGCCAGCAGCCCTGGGACTAGCGCTCGCAATGAGCAGTTCTTC.

In DNA, the CDR3 is TGTGCCAGTAGTCCCCGGCGAGGGGGGGTGACCAATGAGCAGTTCTTC. Its translation is CASSPRRGGVTNEQFF. This chain links TRBV19 with TRBJ2-1; perhaps TRBD2 as D (7 bases). From germline, CDR1 is LNHDA and CDR2 SQIVND (reference sequence). This CDR3 region has 16 residues. The V end was cut by 5 bases, the J end by 6 bases, with 20 bases between.

This clonotype was recorded a few times. This chain links TRBV19 with TRBJ1-3; D gene unclear. The germline V gene has CDR1 LNHDA and CDR2 SQIVND (reference sequence). The V end was cut by 7 bases, the J end by 0 bases, with 16 bases between. The CDR3 consists of 16 residues. The CDR3 bases are TGTGCCAGTACCACCGGGCCACCGTTCTCTGGAAACACCATATATTTT. Translating gives CASTTGPPFSGNTIYF.

In its sample, this clonotype was seen once. This rearrangement joins TRBV6-4 to TRBJ2-1, with 8 bases that match TRBD1. J was trimmed by 5 bases and V by 2 bases; bases with no gene match: 8. CDR3 length equals 16 residues. The germline CDR1 and CDR2 sequences are MRHNA and SNTAGT. CDR3 in DNA: TGTGCCAGCAGTGACAAGCCAGGGGGCGCCCACAATGAGCAGTTCTTC. It yields the protein CASSDKPGGAHNEQFF.

The chain uses TRBV20-1 and TRBJ1-2; D is unclear. Germline lookup yields CDR1 DFQATT and CDR2 SNEGSKA (reference sequence). The CDR3 has 14 amino acids. Trimming pared 0 bases from V and 3 bases from J, leaving 11 bases between. This CDR3 is CSAREPRIDYGYTF. In DNA form, the CDR3 reads TGCAGTGCTAGAGAGCCCAGGATCGACTATGGCTACACCTTC.

The rearrangement joins TRBV27 to TRBJ2-5; TRBD2 agrees at 15 bases. The germline V gene has CDR1 MNHEY and CDR2 SMNVEV (reference sequence). V was pared by 4 bases and J by 4 bases, with 4 bases of the junction left unmatched. The CDR3 is 16 amino acids. CDR3 protein: CASSWGLAGGLETQYF. Here the CDR3 DNA reads TGTGCCAGCAGTTGGGGACTAGCGGGGGGCCTAGAGACCCAGTACTTC.

The count of this clonotype is one. This chain links TRBV7-9 with TRBJ1-2; 7 bases fit TRBD1. The CDR3 sequence is 13 residues long. V shed 3 bases and J 5 bases; nucleotides not matched to a gene: 3. Germline-derived CDR1 and CDR2 are SEHNR and FQNEAQ (reference sequence). CDR3 sequence reads: CASSLQGEYGYTF. Here the CDR3 DNA reads TGTGCCAGCAGCTTGCAGGGGGAGTATGGCTACACCTTC. The whole variable domain, filled in from reference TRBV7-9 and TRBJ1-2, reads DTGVSQNPRHKITKRGQNVTFRCDPISEHNRLYWYRQTLGQGPEFLTYFQNEAQLEKSRLLSDRFSAERPKGSFSTLEIQRTEQGDSAMYLCASSLQGEYGYTFGSGTRLTVV.

This clonotype was seen a few times. This chain joins TRBV12-3 or TRBV12-4 and TRBJ2-7; 12 bases agree with TRBD1. The V and J ends lost 4 bases and 3 bases, in that order; junction bases with no gene match: 13. This CDR3 contains 18 residues. The CDR3 DNA reads TGTGCCAGCAGTTCTTTAGGGGACAGGGGGCGCCTTAACTACGAGCAGTACTTC. Translated: CASSSLGDRGRLNYEQYF.

The chain joins TRBV3-1 to TRBJ2-2; 11 positions agree with TRBD2. The CDR3 has 14 residues. J gave up 13 bases and V 0 bases, and 4 bases lay outside the gene matches. The germline gives CDR1 LGHDT, CDR2 YNNKEL (reference sequence). CDR3 nucleotides: TGTGCCAGCAGCCAAGAACCTAGCGGGGGGTGGCTGTTTTTT. Its protein is CASSQEPSGGWLFF. The full variable domain, completed using reference TRBV3-1 and TRBJ2-2, is DTAVSQTPKYLVTQMGNDKSIKCEQNLGHDTMYWYKQDSKKFLKIMFSYNNKELIINETVPNRFSPKSPDKAHLNLHINSLELGDSAVYFCASSQEPSGGWLFFGEGSRLTVL.

The rearrangement uses TRBV7-9 and TRBJ2-7, with 12 nucleotides matching TRBD2. V shed 4 bases and J 6 bases; nucleotides not matched to a gene: 13. The germline V gene has CDR1 SEHNR and CDR2 FQNEAQ (reference sequence). This CDR3 is built from 17 residues. The CDR3 region is CASSSGLAGTTRGEQYF. CDR3 coding DNA: TGTGCCAGCAGCTCTGGACTAGCGGGGACCACTCGTGGCGAGCAGTACTTC.

The chain carries TRBV7-6 and TRBJ2-3; D may be TRBD2 (6 bases). This CDR3 region has 15 residues. Germline loops: CDR1 SGHVS, CDR2 FNYEAQ. V shed 5 bases and J shed 2 bases, with 14 bases lying between them. The CDR3 sequence is CASSAPGAYTDTQYF. Written as DNA, the CDR3 is TGTGCCAGCAGCGCTCCGGGAGCGTACACAGATACGCAGTATTTT. Filled out from reference TRBV7-6 and TRBJ2-3, the complete variable domain reads GAGVSQSPRYKVTKRGQDVALRCDPISGHVSLYWYRQALGQGPEFLTYFNYEAQQDKSGLPNDRFSAERPEGSISTLTIQRTEQRDSAMYRCASSAPGAYTDTQYFGPGTRLTVL.

This clonotype was counted between two and nine times. This rearrangement joins TRBV20-1 to TRBJ1-2; D call uncertain. The CDR3 runs 13 residues. Germline-derived CDR1 and CDR2 are DFQATT and SNEGSKA (reference sequence). V lost 1 base and J lost 6, with 12 bases in between. CDR3 coding DNA: TGCAGTGCTAGAGCTATCCGTGACAATGGCTACACCTTC. It codes for CSARAIRDNGYTF.

The CDR3 region has the DNA TGTGCCAGCAGTGAGGAAAGCACTCCTAACACTGAAGCTTTCTTT. This gives the protein CASSEESTPNTEAFF. The rearrangement links TRBV2 to TRBJ1-1; D is unclear. CDR1 is SNHLY and CDR2 is FYNNEI in the germline V gene. The germline V and J ends were trimmed by 3 bases and 2 bases, with 13 bases remaining between them. The CDR3 is 15 amino acids.

CDR3 coding DNA: TGTGCCAGCAGCTTAGGACTAGCGGGTTATGCCTACGAGCAGTACTTC. Amino acids: CASSLGLAGYAYEQYF. The V and J genes are TRBV7-9 and TRBJ2-7; 10 bases are shared with TRBD2. CDR3 length equals 16 residues. The trim removed 1 base at V and 2 bases at J, leaving 5 bases unmatched. Germline assignment: CDR1 SEHNR and CDR2 FQNEAQ (reference sequence).

The rearrangement joins TRBV7-6 to TRBJ2-1; D is unresolved. Trimming shortened V by 6 bases and J by 0 bases, and 15 bases separated the two germline ends. Per the germline V gene, CDR1 is SGHVS and CDR2 is FNYEAQ. The CDR3 extends over 16 amino acids. The CDR3 loop reads CASSRTDGLSYNEQFF. In DNA, the CDR3 is TGTGCCAGCAGTCGTACAGACGGGCTCTCCTACAATGAGCAGTTCTTC.

The gene calls are TRBV7-9 and TRBJ2-1; 8 bases align to TRBD2. The J segment lost 8 bases and the V segment lost 6 bases, leaving 9 bases of the junction unmatched. This CDR3 has 14 amino acids. CDR1 SEHNR and CDR2 FQNEAQ come from the germline V gene (reference sequence). The CDR3 loop reads CASSPSTSVHEQFF. The CDR3 DNA reads TGTGCCAGCAGTCCCTCGACTAGCGTCCATGAGCAGTTCTTC. The whole variable domain, filled in from reference TRBV7-9 and TRBJ2-1, reads DTGVSQNPRHKITKRGQNVTFRCDPISEHNRLYWYRQTLGQGPEFLTYFQNEAQLEKSRLLSDRFSAERPKGSFSTLEIQRTEQGDSAMYLCASSPSTSVHEQFFGPGTRLTVL.

The DNA of the CDR3 is TGTGCCAGTAGTATAGTAGACACTGAAGCTTTCTTT. This translates into CASSIVDTEAFF. The chain couples TRBV19 to TRBJ1-1, with no clear D. This CDR3 has 12 residues. CDR1 is LNHDA and CDR2 is SQIVND in the germline V gene (reference sequence). Trimming removed 1 base at V and 3 bases at J, with 3 bases between.

V is TRBV5-5 and J is TRBJ1-5; TRBD1 aligns across 7 bases. CDR3 length equals 15 residues. Germline V gene lookup returns CDR1 SGHKS and CDR2 YYEKEE (reference sequence). Trimming removed 3 bases from V and 0 bases from J; junction bases left unmatched: 3. The CDR3 coding sequence is TGTGCCAGCAGCTCGACAGGGTCTAGCAATCAGCCCCAGCATTTT. Translation: CASSSTGSSNQPQHF.

J is TRBJ1-5 and V is TRBV6-6, with TRBD1 matching 7 bases. V dropped 7 bases and J dropped 6; count of bases not matched to a gene: 6. Germline V gives CDR1 MNHNY, CDR2 SVGAGI (reference sequence). The CDR3 runs 13 residues. For the CDR3, the DNA is TGTGCCAGCAATACAGGGGATGCTCAGCCCCAGCATTTT. Residues: CASNTGDAQPQHF.

The rearrangement joins TRBV7-2 to TRBJ2-7, with 9 bases fitting TRBD2. CDR3 length: 15 amino acids. After removal of 10 bases from V and 3 bases from J, the junction contained 13 bases not matched to a gene. Looked up from germline, CDR1 is SGHTA and CDR2 is FQGNSA. The CDR3 here is CAIAPGLASLYEQYF. The CDR3 nucleotides read TGTGCCATCGCCCCGGGACTAGCATCCCTCTACGAGCAGTACTTC.

The CDR3 sequence: CASSVGGGSEYNEQFF. The CDR3 DNA sequence: TGTGCCAGCAGCGTAGGCGGGGGGTCCGAATACAATGAGCAGTTCTTC. The gene calls are TRBV9 and TRBJ2-1, with 8 bases that match TRBD2. The germline V gene encodes CDR1 SGDLS and CDR2 YYNGEE. V shed 0 bases, J shed 4 bases, and the junction held 6 bases outside the gene matches. This CDR3 has 16 amino acids.